A single sample is the source of the 32 T cell receptor beta chains below, sequenced in a study of cytomegalovirus exposure and HLA in healthy donors (dated by TCRdb to the late 2010s). Libraries were built with the immunoSEQ multiplex PCR assay. For the multiplex PCR, a mixture combining 60 forward primers for TCR Vbeta segments and 13 reverse primers for TCR Jbeta segments was used. Held by TCRdb, this immuneACCESS table contains in-frame sequences only and omits some clones. Under half of the omission traces to an unresolved V gene where checked; the cause of the rest is unknown. The sample table records around 150,000 clones; approximately 78% of these occur just once. The ten largest clones capture 7.5% to 9.5% of the sample. The material sequenced was PBMCs. The receptors stem from a male donor in good health and CMV-seropositive.

This clone was counted a single time. This rearrangement joins TRBV29-1 to TRBJ1-1; the D gene is possibly TRBD1 (6 bases). Germline CDR1 SQVTM, CDR2 ANQGSEA. The CDR3 has 13 residues. Trimming took off 0 bases at V and 3 bases at J, with 8 bases between the two ends. In DNA, the CDR3 is TGCAGCGTTGAAGAAACAGGGTACACTGAAGCTTTCTTT. Protein product: CSVEETGYTEAFF. The entire variable domain, with the rest obtained from reference TRBV29-1 and TRBJ1-1, is as follows: SAVISQKPSRDICQRGTSLTIQCQVDSQVTMMFWYRQQPGQSLTLIATANQGSEATYESGFVIDKFPISRPNLTFSTLTVSNMSPEDSSIYLCSVEETGYTEAFFGQGTRLTVV.

The rearrangement uses TRBV27 and TRBJ2-2; a possible D gene is TRBD1 (6 bases). From germline, CDR1 is MNHEY and CDR2 SMNVEV (reference sequence). V gave up 3 bases and J gave up 1 base, with 9 bases separating them. The CDR3 sequence is 15 residues long. The CDR3, as DNA: TGTGCCAGCAGTTTCCGCAGGGGGAACACCGGGGAGCTGTTTTTT. Protein: CASSFRRGNTGELFF.

As DNA, the CDR3 is TGTGCCAGCAGCTTAGCTGCGGGAGCGTTTCAGGGGGAGCTGTTTTTT. Residues: CASSLAAGAFQGELFF. The J gene is TRBJ2-2, the V gene TRBV7-2; 7 nucleotides line up with TRBD2. CDR1 and CDR2 from the germline V gene are SGHTA and FQGNSA. The CDR3 spans 16 residues. J was trimmed by 8 bases and V by 0 bases; bases with no gene match: 9.

The genes are TRBV18 and TRBJ1-1; 11 bases are shared with TRBD1. The CDR3 loop spans 14 amino acids. J was trimmed by 4 bases and V by 3 bases; bases with no gene match: 1. CDR1 KGHSH and CDR2 LQKENI come from the germline V gene. CDR3 region: CASSPGQGATEAFF. In nucleotides, the CDR3 is TGTGCCAGCTCACCTGGACAGGGGGCCACTGAAGCTTTCTTT.

The rearrangement uses TRBV5-1 and TRBJ1-2; TRBD1 is a possible D gene (5 bases). The CDR3 runs 15 residues. The germline V and J ends were trimmed by 3 bases and 4 bases, with 16 bases remaining between them. Per germline, CDR1 SGHRS and CDR2 YFSETQ. CDR3 sequence: CASSSGGSDVYGYTF. The CDR3 nucleotides are TGCGCCAGCAGCTCCGGGGGGTCGGATGTCTATGGCTACACCTTC.

The J gene is TRBJ2-2, the V gene TRBV28; D is possibly TRBD1 (5 bases). The CDR3 has 16 amino acids. The ends were cut back, 2 bases at V and 1 base at J, with 11 bases in the middle. Germline CDR1 MDHEN, CDR2 SYDVKM. The CDR3 spells CASSLIGRVNTGELFF. The DNA of the CDR3 is TGTGCCAGCAGTTTAATCGGCAGGGTGAACACCGGGGAGCTGTTTTTT.

The chain employs TRBV10-1 and TRBJ2-7; 11 nucleotides agree with TRBD1. Germline assignment: CDR1 WNHNN and CDR2 SYGVQD (reference sequence). J gave up 3 bases and V 6 bases, and 4 bases lay outside the gene matches. The CDR3 has 14 amino acids. The CDR3 reads CASSDGTGGYEQYF. The DNA for the CDR3 is TGCGCCAGCAGCGATGGGACAGGGGGCTACGAGCAGTACTTC.

The chain employs TRBV19 and TRBJ1-1; 9 bases line up with TRBD1. The CDR3 loop spans 15 amino acids. Trimming at V came to 5 bases and at J to 1 base, leaving 5 bases not matched to a gene. CDR1 is LNHDA, CDR2 SQIVND, per germline (reference sequence). CDR3 sequence: CASSATGGTNTEAFF. Here the CDR3 DNA reads TGTGCCAGTAGTGCGACAGGGGGGACGAACACTGAAGCTTTCTTT.

This clone has a handful of counts. The chain has TRBV7-2 and TRBJ2-3; D is undetermined. In germline, CDR1 is SGHTA, CDR2 FQGNSA. The CDR3 runs 13 residues. Trimming took off 9 bases at V and 5 bases at J, with 15 bases between the two ends. The CDR3 DNA sequence: TGTGCCAGTTACCGCTACCGACAAGATACGCAGTATTTT. Translation gives CASYRYRQDTQYF.

J is TRBJ2-7 and V is TRBV27, with D possibly matching TRBD1 (5 bases). V was shortened by 5 bases and J by 0 bases, with 11 bases between the two germline ends. There are 14 residues in the CDR3. Germline V gives CDR1 MNHEY, CDR2 SMNVEV (reference sequence). As DNA, the CDR3 is TGTGCCAGCAGTCCACAGGTAACCTCCTACGAGCAGTACTTC. It codes for CASSPQVTSYEQYF.

The J gene is TRBJ2-3, the V gene TRBV27; 8 positions agree with TRBD2. CDR3 length: 14 residues. Germline CDR1 reads MNHEY; CDR2 reads SMNVEV (reference sequence). The J segment lost 10 bases and the V segment lost 8 bases, leaving 14 bases of the junction unmatched. CDR3 bases: TGTGCCAGCCGGGGGGGGCTGGGCTCGGTTTCGCAGTATTTT. This encodes CASRGGLGSVSQYF.

This clone was recorded a few times. The V and J genes are TRBV5-1 and TRBJ2-1, with TRBD2 matching over 9 bases. The germline V gene encodes CDR1 SGHRS and CDR2 YFSETQ. The CDR3 spans 19 residues. The V and J ends lost 4 bases and 6 bases, in that order; junction bases with no gene match: 20. DNA of the CDR3: TGCGCCAGCAGCACCCCACAGGGGTTTGTGGCGGGGGGGCTCAATGAGCAGTTCTTC. Residues: CASSTPQGFVAGGLNEQFF.

This chain uses TRBV4-3 with TRBJ1-2; 7 nucleotides line up with TRBD1. CDR1 is LGHNA, CDR2 YSLEER, per germline. The V gene end was trimmed by 5 bases and the J gene end by 4 bases; junction bases not matched to a gene: 10. CDR3 size: 15 residues. The CDR3 DNA reads TGCGCCAGCAGCTCCCAGGGGGGTTCAGGCTATGGCTACACCTTC. Translated, it gives CASSSQGGSGYGYTF.

The J gene is TRBJ1-5, the V gene TRBV5-1; 9 bases are a match to TRBD1. The trim removed 0 bases at V and 3 bases at J, leaving 10 bases unmatched. Germline values: CDR1 SGHRS, CDR2 YFSETQ. The CDR3 loop spans 18 amino acids. CDR3 nucleotide sequence: TGCGCCAGCAGCTTGGGCCCCGGACAGGGGTCGAACAATCAGCCCCAGCATTTT. Encoded protein: CASSLGPGQGSNNQPQHF.

The chain recombines TRBV6-6 with TRBJ1-3; D perhaps matches TRBD1 (5 bases). Germline V CDR1 and CDR2: MNHNY, SVGAGI (reference sequence). V was clipped by 6 bases and J by 0 bases, with 9 bases between them. This CDR3 comprises 14 residues. The CDR3 DNA reads TGTGCCAGCAGCTCCAGGGACTCTGGAAACACCATATATTTT. It specifies CASSSRDSGNTIYF.

The chain recombines TRBV18 with TRBJ2-5; D is unresolved. CDR1 is KGHSH, CDR2 LQKENI, per germline. Deletions cut 3 bases from V and 1 base from J, with 9 bases between. This CDR3 is 14 amino acids long. The CDR3 DNA is TGTGCCAGCTCACCGGCCGTGATCCAAGAGACCCAGTACTTC. Translated: CASSPAVIQETQYF. Based on the CDR3 plus reference TRBV18 and TRBJ2-5, the full variable domain is NAGVMQNPRHLVRRRGQEARLRCSPMKGHSHVYWYRQLPEEGLKFMVYLQKENIIDESGMPKERFSAEFPKEGPSILRIQQVVRGDSAAYFCASSPAVIQETQYFGPGTRLLVL.

The rearrangement links TRBV7-6 to TRBJ2-1, with TRBD2 identical over 7 bases. J lost 0 bases, V lost 6 bases, and 2 bases had no gene match. The CDR3 runs 14 residues. Germline CDR1 is SGHVS and CDR2 is FNYEAQ. The CDR3 region has the DNA TGTGCCAGCAGTCCGGGGGGCTCCTACAATGAGCAGTTCTTC. It translates to CASSPGGSYNEQFF. Full variable domain (outside the CDR3, taken from reference TRBV7-6 and TRBJ2-1): GAGVSQSPRYKVTKRGQDVALRCDPISGHVSLYWYRQALGQGPEFLTYFNYEAQQDKSGLPNDRFSAERPEGSISTLTIQRTEQRDSAMYRCASSPGGSYNEQFFGPGTRLTVL.

This clone came up a few times. V gene TRBV5-8 combines with J gene TRBJ1-5; D is possibly TRBD1 (5 bases). This CDR3 is 15 amino acids long. V dropped 0 bases and J dropped 2 bases, with 9 bases sitting between them. CDR1 and CDR2 from the germline V gene are SGHTS and YDEGEE. The CDR3 DNA reads TGTGCCAGCAGCTTGGAAGGGGTAGGCAATCAGCCCCAGCATTTT. Its translation is CASSLEGVGNQPQHF.

This clone has only one observation. The chain recombines TRBV5-1 with TRBJ1-5, with 8 bases lining up with TRBD1. The ends lost 4 bases at V and 7 bases at J; junction bases unmatched: 13. The CDR3 is 16 residues long. Germline values: CDR1 SGHRS, CDR2 YFSETQ. CDR3 sequence reads: CASSPTTGEIGQPQHF. The CDR3 nucleotides read TGCGCCAGCAGCCCGACGACAGGGGAGATAGGGCAGCCCCAGCATTTT.

The chain has TRBV7-6 and TRBJ2-6, with 12 nucleotides matching TRBD1. Looked up from germline, CDR1 is SGHVS and CDR2 is FNYEAQ. The CDR3 extends over 20 amino acids. V lost 5 bases and J lost 4; bases outside the gene matches: 15. The CDR3 reads CASSPRPPGQGARGANVLTF. CDR3 bases: TGTGCCAGCAGCCCCAGACCGCCGGGACAGGGGGCTAGGGGGGCCAACGTCCTGACTTTC.

The chain combines TRBV5-1 with TRBJ2-3; D not certain. Germline V CDR1 and CDR2: SGHRS, YFSETQ. Between the trimmed V and J ends, which lost 6 bases and 4 bases, there was a span of 12 bases. There are 13 residues in the CDR3. CDR3 bases: TGCGCCAGCAATCGTTGGAGTTCAGATACGCAGTATTTT. It translates to CASNRWSSDTQYF.

The chain employs TRBV5-6 and TRBJ1-5; 11 positions match TRBD1. J lost 5 bases, V lost 2 bases, and 3 bases had no gene match. The CDR3 is made up of 15 amino acids. The germline gives CDR1 SGHDT, CDR2 YYEEEE. The CDR3 protein is CASSLGTGGYQPQHF. The CDR3 nucleotides are TGTGCCAGCAGCTTAGGGACAGGGGGGTATCAGCCCCAGCATTTT.

The chain is built from TRBV4-3 and TRBJ1-3; no reliable D call. V shed 0 bases and J shed 4 bases, with 10 bases lying between them. Germline V lookup: CDR1 LGHNA, CDR2 YSLEER. CDR3 length: 15 residues. The CDR3 here is CASSQDRGSGNTIYF. The DNA for the CDR3 is TGCGCCAGCAGCCAAGATAGAGGGAGCGGAAACACCATATATTTT.

The genes are TRBV9 and TRBJ2-7; D possibly corresponds to TRBD1 (6 bases). With 7 bases removed from V and 0 bases from J, the gap between germline ends came to 14 bases. CDR1 and CDR2 from the germline V gene are SGDLS and YYNGEE. This CDR3 spans 14 amino acids. CDR3: CASSGHRSSYEQYF. DNA of the CDR3: TGTGCCAGCTCGGGACATAGGAGCTCCTACGAGCAGTACTTC.

The chain employs TRBV28 and TRBJ2-2; D is possibly TRBD2 (6 bases). Germline V CDR1 and CDR2: MDHEN, SYDVKM. The V and J ends lost 7 bases and 7 bases respectively, with 22 bases between them. The CDR3 totals 16 residues. CDR3 sequence: CASTLRPGGKNGELFF. The CDR3 nucleotides read TGTGCCAGCACCCTTCGGCCCGGGGGAAAAAACGGGGAGCTGTTTTTT.

The CDR3 DNA reads as TGTGCCAGCAGCCCCGGAGGATCCAACAATGAGCAGTTCTTC. It translates to CASSPGGSNNEQFF. The chain is built from TRBV7-7 and TRBJ2-1; TRBD2 might be the D (5 bases). Trimming took off 5 bases at V and 5 bases at J, with 13 bases between the two ends. The CDR3 is made up of 14 amino acids. Germline V gives CDR1 SSHAT, CDR2 FNYEAQ (reference sequence).

The chain uses TRBV19 and TRBJ2-1; TRBD2 aligns across 7 bases. The V gene's germline CDR1 is LNHDA and CDR2 SQIVND (reference sequence). J lost 7 bases, V lost 6 bases, and 9 bases had no gene match. The CDR3 extends over 14 amino acids. CDR3 region: CASRTPSGTNEQFF. The CDR3 nucleotides are TGTGCCAGTAGGACTCCAAGCGGGACTAATGAGCAGTTCTTC.

The chain links TRBV28 to TRBJ1-1, with D perhaps TRBD1 (6 bases). The germline gives CDR1 MDHEN, CDR2 SYDVKM. This CDR3 has 14 amino acids. V lost 7 bases and J 5 bases, leaving 17 bases between the germline ends. The CDR3 loop is CASTFPGERTEAFF. The CDR3 bases are TGTGCCAGCACCTTCCCAGGGGAAAGAACTGAAGCTTTCTTT.

V gene TRBV30 combines with J gene TRBJ1-1, with 8 bases fitting TRBD1. Trimming removed 4 bases from V and 10 bases from J; junction bases left unmatched: 8. Looked up from germline, CDR1 is GTSNPN and CDR2 is SVGIG (reference sequence). The length of the CDR3 is 12 residues. CDR3 in amino acids: CAWTGQGHRAFF. CDR3 coding DNA: TGTGCCTGGACCGGACAGGGTCACCGAGCTTTCTTT.

The genes are TRBV15 and TRBJ2-1, with 7 nucleotides matching TRBD2. Germline loops: CDR1 LNHNV, CDR2 YYDKDF (reference sequence). There are 16 residues in the CDR3. V lost 3 bases, J lost 3 bases, and 8 bases stayed unmatched. The CDR3 sequence: CATSSIFAGVYNEQFF. CDR3 in DNA: TGTGCCACCAGCAGTATTTTCGCGGGAGTCTACAATGAGCAGTTCTTC.

This clone was seen only a few times. The gene calls are TRBV5-1 and TRBJ2-7, with D perhaps matching TRBD2 (5 bases). Germline loops: CDR1 SGHRS, CDR2 YFSETQ. The CDR3 contains 17 residues. The ends were cut back, 3 bases at V and 6 bases at J, with 25 bases in the middle. DNA of the CDR3: TGCGCCAGCAGCTGGTTAATGGGCGGGCCGTACGGTGGCGAGCAGTACTTC. As protein: CASSWLMGGPYGGEQYF.

This chain uses TRBV19 with TRBJ2-1; TRBD2 matches 7 bases. There are 16 residues in the CDR3. The V and J ends lost 3 bases and 7 bases, in that order; junction bases with no gene match: 12. Germline-derived CDR1 and CDR2 are LNHDA and SQIVND (reference sequence). CDR3 DNA: TGTGCCAGTAGTATTCCCACTCGGACTAGAGGGAATGAGCAGTTCTTC. Protein product: CASSIPTRTRGNEQFF.